These 31 T cell receptor beta chains came from one sample sequenced in a study of T cells in Graves' hyperthyroidism and ophthalmopathy. Amplification yielded TCR beta CDR3 regions, with RNA transcripts as the source. First-round RT-PCR with HTBI primers amplified the TCR CDR3 region. One entry per CDR3 protein, called by TCRdb with MiXCR from the multiplex PCR reads. The data show roughly 500,000 distinct CDR3 sequences, around 42% seen once. The sample taken for sequencing was peripheral blood or thyroid tissue (not recorded which). The receptor source for this set is an adult woman with Graves' disease, either hyperthyroidism or ophthalmopathy (not recorded which).

The rearrangement uses TRBV20-1 and TRBJ1-6; 8 bases align to TRBD1. The J segment lost 6 bases and the V segment lost 3 bases, leaving 13 bases of the junction unmatched. This CDR3 spans 17 amino acids. The germline gives CDR1 DFQATT, CDR2 SNEGSKA (reference sequence). The CDR3 sequence is CSARTGVTGVLNSPLHF. Written as DNA, the CDR3 is TGCAGTGCTAGGACAGGGGTGACGGGGGTCCTTAATTCACCCCTCCACTTT.

This clonotype showed up many times. This rearrangement joins TRBV13 to TRBJ2-2; TRBD2 agrees at 7 bases. The ends lost 5 bases at V and 0 bases at J; junction bases unmatched: 3. The CDR3 has 15 amino acids. Germline V gene data show CDR1 as PRHDT and CDR2 as FYEKMQ (reference sequence). CDR3 residues: CASSPGLPNTGELFF. The CDR3 coding sequence is TGTGCCAGCAGCCCGGGACTACCGAACACCGGGGAGCTGTTTTTT.

This chain uses TRBV7-9 with TRBJ1-3, with a tentative D call TRBD1 (5 bases). The length of the CDR3 is 14 residues. Per the germline V gene, CDR1 is SEHNR and CDR2 is FQNEAQ (reference sequence). The V and J ends lost 5 bases and 11 bases respectively, with 19 bases between them. DNA for the CDR3: TGTGCCAGCAGCCCTCTCGGCAGGGCCAACGCCATATATTTT. This sequence encodes CASSPLGRANAIYF.

The V and J genes are TRBV2 and TRBJ1-5; tentatively, D is TRBD1 (5 bases). Per germline, CDR1 SNHLY and CDR2 FYNNEI. V was cut by 6 bases and J by 3 bases, with 15 bases left in between. This CDR3 has 15 amino acids. CDR3 nucleotides: TGTGCCAGCAGCGGCGACAGAGGCTACAATCAGCCCCAGCATTTT. Protein: CASSGDRGYNQPQHF.

With regard to this clonotype: An end of the junction differs from the germline gene, which may be a read error. The chain joins TRBV10-3 to TRBJ1-2; 10 bases match TRBD1. The CDR3 runs to 15 residues. Germline V lookup: CDR1 ENHRY, CDR2 SYGVKD. CDR3 region: CASSYSGQGLGGYTF. DNA of the CDR3: TGTGCCAGCAGTTACTCGGGACAGGGGCTAGGTGGCTACACCTTC.

This clonotype was found many times. The CDR3, as DNA: TGTGCCAGCACGGGACAGGGTGAATCTGAAGCTTTCTTT. It specifies CASTGQGESEAFF. The rearrangement links TRBV2 to TRBJ1-1; TRBD1 aligns across 9 bases. The junction had 6 bases not matched to a gene; V was cut back by 7 bases and J by 6 bases. From germline, CDR1 is SNHLY and CDR2 FYNNEI. This CDR3 has 13 amino acids.

The table lists this clonotype with many counts. The chain has TRBV28 and TRBJ1-2, with a tentative D call TRBD1 (5 bases). Trimming stripped 10 bases from V and 7 bases from J, with 16 bases between. The V gene's germline CDR1 is MDHEN and CDR2 SYDVKM. The CDR3 length is 12 residues. CDR3 sequence reads: CATTPPGSGYTF. CDR3 DNA sequence: TGTGCCACCACCCCCCCAGGGTCTGGCTACACCTTC.

This clonotype was found a few times. The chain links TRBV20-1 to TRBJ2-5; TRBD2 aligns across 7 bases. The V and J ends lost 4 bases and 1 base, in that order; junction bases with no gene match: 3. This CDR3 region has 13 residues. In germline, CDR1 is DFQATT, CDR2 SNEGSKA (reference sequence). The CDR3, as DNA: TGCAGTGCTACCGGACTAGGCCAAGAGACCCAGTACTTC. Its translation is CSATGLGQETQYF.

V usage is TRBV2 and J usage is TRBJ1-1; TRBD1 agrees at 9 bases. Germline CDR1 is SNHLY and CDR2 is FYNNEI. Trimming cost V 6 bases and J 4 bases; bases outside gene matches: 12. The CDR3 covers 16 residues. CDR3 in DNA: TGTGCCAGCAGCTTAGCCACAGGGGGCTGGGGCACTGAAGCTTTCTTT. It is translated as CASSLATGGWGTEAFF.

This clonotype showed up many times. The V call is TRBV10-1, the J call TRBJ2-2; 14 positions match TRBD2. After removal of 8 bases from V and 5 bases from J, the junction contained 10 bases not matched to a gene. The CDR3 covers 17 residues. Germline V CDR1 and CDR2: WNHNN, SYGVQD (reference sequence). This chain's CDR3 is CASLRLAGGPMTGELFF. The CDR3 DNA is TGCGCCAGCTTAAGACTAGCGGGAGGGCCAATGACCGGGGAGCTGTTTTTT.

Written as DNA, the CDR3 is TGTGCCAGCAATATAGCGGGACCATCCTACGAGCAGTACTTC. Encoded protein: CASNIAGPSYEQYF. The chain carries TRBV6-1 and TRBJ2-7; 8 nucleotides line up with TRBD2. In germline, CDR1 is MNHNS, CDR2 SASEGT. V trimming: 7 bases; J trimming: 1 base; junction bases outside the gene matches: 6. The CDR3 covers 14 residues.

The chain carries TRBV12-3 or TRBV12-4 and TRBJ1-1; 8 bases agree with TRBD1. J was trimmed by 1 base and V by 1 base; bases with no gene match: 2. CDR3 length: 15 amino acids. The CDR3 DNA follows: TGTGCCAGCAGTTTAGATCAGGGGGCGAACACTGAAGCTTTCTTT. This translates into CASSLDQGANTEAFF.

The table lists this clonotype with many counts. This rearrangement joins TRBV5-1 to TRBJ2-7; D is perhaps TRBD1 or TRBD2 (5 bases each). CDR3 length: 14 amino acids. Germline lookup yields CDR1 SGHRS and CDR2 YFSETQ. V shed 0 bases and J shed 6 bases, with 13 bases lying between them. The CDR3 DNA reads as TGCGCCAGCAGCTTGGAACCCTGGGGGTCCGAGCAGTACTTC. It codes for CASSLEPWGSEQYF.

This clonotype has ten or more counts. The chain recombines TRBV9 with TRBJ1-3; D remains unclear. Looked up from germline, CDR1 is SGDLS and CDR2 is YYNGEE. V lost 0 bases to trimming and J lost 0 bases, with 4 bases between them. This CDR3 spans 14 amino acids. The CDR3 reads CASSVAYSGNTIYF. CDR3 bases: TGTGCCAGCAGCGTAGCATACTCTGGAAACACCATATATTTT.

This clonotype has a handful of counts. The chain is built from TRBV29-1 and TRBJ1-2; 7 bases match TRBD1. Per germline, CDR1 SQVTM and CDR2 ANQGSEA. CDR3 length: 12 amino acids. Germline trimming cut 8 bases from V and 2 bases from J; bases unmatched to any gene: 5. The CDR3 nucleotides are TGCAGCCCCGAGGGGGCCAACTATGGCTACACCTTC. This gives the protein CSPEGANYGYTF. The complete variable domain, with remaining parts taken from reference TRBV29-1 and TRBJ1-2, reads SAVISQKPSRDICQRGTSLTIQCQVDSQVTMMFWYRQQPGQSLTLIATANQGSEATYESGFVIDKFPISRPNLTFSTLTVSNMSPEDSSIYLCSPEGANYGYTFGSGTRLTVV.

This clonotype was recorded at least ten times. This chain connects TRBV29-1 to TRBJ2-5; the D call may be TRBD1 or TRBD2 (6 bases each). The CDR3 consists of 13 residues. The V and J ends lost 5 bases and 5 bases respectively, with 15 bases between them. Germline V lookup: CDR1 SQVTM, CDR2 ANQGSEA. The CDR3 loop is CSVSGAQRETQYF. The CDR3, as DNA: TGCAGCGTTTCGGGGGCCCAACGGGAGACCCAGTACTTC.

The chain has TRBV24-1 and TRBJ1-1; 7 nucleotides align to TRBD1. The V and J ends lost 5 bases and 3 bases, in that order; junction bases with no gene match: 11. The CDR3 length is 16 residues. In germline, CDR1 is KGHDR, CDR2 SFDVKD. Here the CDR3 DNA reads TGTGCCACCAGTGCTAGAGGGGGCGGGGGGGACACTGAAGCTTTCTTT. Translation: CATSARGGGGDTEAFF.

In its sample, this clonotype was seen many times. CDR3 sequence: CASSPSGGRGRTGELFF. The CDR3, as DNA: TGTGCCAGCAGCCCCTCGGGCGGGAGGGGAAGGACCGGGGAGCTGTTTTTT. The V gene is TRBV7-2, the J gene TRBJ2-2; 9 bases align to TRBD2. The junction had 12 bases not matched to a gene; V was cut back by 5 bases and J by 5 bases. CDR1 and CDR2 from the germline V gene are SGHTA and FQGNSA. The CDR3 is 17 residues long.

This chain links TRBV7-2 with TRBJ2-5, with 7 bases aligning to TRBD1. Matching the DNA end better, TRBJ2-7 makes the J call doubtful. Germline V gene lookup returns CDR1 SGHTA and CDR2 FQGNSA. The CDR3 length is 12 residues. CDR3 coding DNA: TGTGCCAGCAGTCGGGCAGGGGGCGAGCAGTACTTC. Protein product: CASSRAGGEQYF.

About this clonotype itself: Relative to the germline gene, one junction end is altered; a read error may explain this. The chain employs TRBV11-2 and TRBJ2-7, with a weak D call TRBD2 (5 bases). CDR3 length: 13 residues. Germline V lookup: CDR1 SGHAT, CDR2 FQNNGV. As DNA, the CDR3 is TGTGCCAGCAGCTTAGTGCGCCCCGGGGAGCTGTACTTC. Translated, it gives CASSLVRPGELYF.

This clonotype was detected once. An end of the junction does not agree with germline; a read error may underlie this. The V gene is TRBV2, the J gene TRBJ2-5; 10 bases match TRBD2. CDR3 length: 14 amino acids. Germline CDR1 and CDR2: SNHLY and FYNNEI. CDR3 sequence: CASREAGGHETQYF. CDR3 coding DNA: TGTGCCAGCAGGGAAGCGGGGGGGCACGAGACCCAGTACTTC.

This clonotype was counted a single time. This chain joins TRBV9 and TRBJ2-2; 11 bases agree with TRBD2. The junction had 9 bases not matched to a gene; V was cut back by 1 base and J by 10 bases. The CDR3 extends over 16 amino acids. CDR1 SGDLS and CDR2 YYNGEE come from the germline V gene. CDR3 in amino acids: CASSVFGSGGAEELFF. Here the CDR3 DNA reads TGTGCCAGCAGCGTATTTGGTAGCGGGGGGGCCGAGGAGCTGTTTTTT.

This clonotype has only a few counts. The chain uses TRBV10-3 and TRBJ2-7; a possible D gene is TRBD2 (6 bases). This CDR3 spans 13 amino acids. Germline-derived CDR1 and CDR2 are ENHRY and SYGVKD. V lost 6 bases and J lost 3, with 12 bases in between. CDR3 DNA sequence: TGTGCCATCAGACCGGGACTCAACTACGAGCAGTACTTC. This gives the protein CAIRPGLNYEQYF.

A remark on this clonotype: This may be a read error: a much more frequent sequence differs by one nucleotide. The chain recombines TRBV14 with TRBJ2-5; 7 bases align to TRBD2. The CDR3 length is 16 residues. Germline assignment: CDR1 SGHDN and CDR2 FVKESK. CDR3 in amino acids: CASSQGLARGEEAQYF. The CDR3 DNA follows: TGTGCCAGCAGCCAAGGACTAGCTCGGGGGGAAGAGGCCCAGTACTTC.

This clonotype was seen a few times. V and J are TRBV29-1 and TRBJ2-2, with D perhaps TRBD1 (6 bases). Deletions cut 4 bases from V and 8 bases from J, with 14 bases between. Germline loops: CDR1 SQVTM, CDR2 ANQGSEA. The CDR3 loop spans 13 amino acids. CDR3 sequence: CSVVRGSRGELFF. For the CDR3, the DNA is TGCAGCGTTGTAAGGGGGAGTAGGGGGGAGCTGTTTTTT.

This chain links TRBV29-1 with TRBJ2-5; D unresolved. This CDR3 has 13 residues. Germline-derived CDR1 and CDR2 are SQVTM and ANQGSEA. Trimming left V 6 bases short and J 2 bases short, with 13 bases between. The CDR3 sequence is CSVKRHIQETQYF. CDR3 DNA sequence: TGCAGCGTCAAACGACATATTCAAGAGACCCAGTACTTC.

This chain joins TRBV6-5 and TRBJ1-4, with a possible D match to TRBD1 (5 bases). CDR1 MNHEY and CDR2 SVGAGI come from the germline V gene. V was trimmed by 6 bases and J by 7 bases, leaving 21 bases between them. This CDR3 comprises 16 residues. The CDR3 protein is CASRPFAGGWREKLFF. The CDR3 DNA is TGTGCCAGCAGGCCCTTCGCGGGGGGATGGCGTGAAAAACTGTTTTTT.

The chain's CDR3 is CASRAAGQRTGELFF. For the CDR3, the DNA is TGTGCCAGTAGGGCAGCGGGGCAGAGAACCGGGGAGCTGTTTTTT. The rearrangement uses TRBV19 and TRBJ2-2, with TRBD2 matching over 7 bases. Losses at the gene ends were 6 bases for V and 5 bases for J; bases not matched to a gene: 9. The germline CDR1 and CDR2 sequences are LNHDA and SQIVND (reference sequence). CDR3 length equals 15 residues. The full variable domain, rest sourced from reference TRBV19 and TRBJ2-2, is DGGITQSPKYLFRKEGQNVTLSCEQNLNHDAMYWYRQDPGQGLRLIYYSQIVNDFQKGDIAEGYSVSREKKESFPLTVTSAQKNPTAFYLCASRAAGQRTGELFFGEGSRLTVL.

This sequence joins TRBV2 and TRBJ2-6; D possibly corresponds to TRBD2 (6 bases). Trimming stripped 5 bases from V and 0 bases from J, with 11 bases between. From germline, CDR1 is SNHLY and CDR2 FYNNEI. This CDR3 has 16 amino acids. Written as DNA, the CDR3 is TGTGCCAGCAGTCCGGGGGTTAGCTCTGGGGCCAACGTCCTGACTTTC. It specifies CASSPGVSSGANVLTF.

The V gene is TRBV28, the J gene TRBJ2-7; D gene uncertain. The CDR3 consists of 14 residues. V lost 5 bases and J 4 bases, leaving 15 bases between the germline ends. The germline V gene has CDR1 MDHEN and CDR2 SYDVKM. CDR3 in DNA: TGTGCCAGCAGTCTTTTTAGGGTTAGATACGAGCAGTACTTC. Translated, it gives CASSLFRVRYEQYF.

The J gene is TRBJ1-2, the V gene TRBV7-3; possible D gene TRBD1, 6 bases. CDR3 length: 15 amino acids. Trimming pared 5 bases from V and 2 bases from J, leaving 15 bases between. Germline V gene lookup returns CDR1 SGHTA and CDR2 FQGTGA. This CDR3 reads CASSTLAGANYGYTF. The CDR3 nucleotides read TGTGCCAGCAGCACTCTAGCGGGGGCCAACTATGGCTACACCTTC.